A selection of T cell receptor beta chains follows, all from one sample in a study of T cell responses to AZD1222 COVID-19 vaccine. Clones were sequenced by immunoSEQ multiplex PCR, and TCRdb holds only the in-frame ones, with some missing. This table has fewer than 90,000 clones, more than 70% appearing once. Sequenced material: peripheral blood, taken 28 days after the second AZD1222 dose. These receptors came from an adult who received the AZD1222 COVID-19 vaccine. Both conserved end residues are part of each CDR3. D genes are given only for firm matches. For some rows the clone size is stated as once, few or many, or as a class when expanded; others skip it.

TRBV2	TRBJ1-1	-	-	TGTGCCAGCACAGGAACGGGCGTCGGAGCTTTCTTT	CASTGTGVGAFF
TRBV5-1	TRBJ2-7	once	-	TGCGCCAGCAGCTCCCTGACCAGGCCAGGGGCAGGGGAGCAGTACTTC	CASSSLTRPGAGEQYF
TRBV19	TRBJ2-1	-	TRBD2	TGTGCCAGTAGTAAACTAGCGGAGTACAATGAGCAGTTCTTC	CASSKLAEYNEQFF
TRBV19	TRBJ2-5	-	-	TGTGCCAGTAGTCGCCGGGAGACCCAGTACTTC	CASSRRETQYF
TRBV18	TRBJ1-2	-	-	TGTGCCAGCTCACCAGGGGAGGACGGCTACACCTTC	CASSPGEDGYTF
TRBV28	TRBJ2-1	-	-	TGTGCCAGCAGTTCGTACCTGAAGCAGTTCTTC	CASSSYLKQFF
TRBV6-5	TRBJ1-6	-	-	TGTGCCAGCAAGGGGGGACTAAATAATTCACCCCTCCACTTT	CASKGGLNNSPLHF
TRBV12-3/TRBV12-4	TRBJ1-3	-	-	TGTGCCAGCAGTTTTGGGAGAAACACCATATATTTT	CASSFGRNTIYF
TRBV29-1	TRBJ1-4	-	TRBD1	TGCAGCGGGCAGGGGGCGACAAATGAAAAACTGTTTTTT	CSGQGATNEKLFF
TRBV3-1/TRBV3-2	TRBJ2-5	-	-	TGTGCCAGCAGCCTGCATGGGGAGACCCAGTACTTC	CASSLHGETQYF
TRBV2	TRBJ2-5	once	-	TGTGCCAGCGGGCGTGGGGAGACCCAGTACTTC	CASGRGETQYF
TRBV6-5	TRBJ2-1	-	-	TGTGCCAGCAGTTTGGGCGTTAATGAGCAGTTCTTC	CASSLGVNEQFF
TRBV2	TRBJ1-2	medium-sized	TRBD1	TGTGCCAGCAGTACGACAGGGAACTATGGCTACACCTTC	CASSTTGNYGYTF
TRBV5-4	TRBJ2-3	-	-	TGTGCCAGCAGCTTGGCGGGGGCACGCACAGATACGCAGTATTTT	CASSLAGARTDTQYF
TRBV4-1	TRBJ1-5	-	-	TGCGCCAGCAGCCCTTGGGACCACATAGGCAATCAGCCCCAGCATTTT	CASSPWDHIGNQPQHF
TRBV10-2	TRBJ1-2	-	-	TGCGCCAGCAGTGAAGTGGGGGCAGGTCGAAACTATGGCTACACCTTC	CASSEVGAGRNYGYTF
TRBV7-2	TRBJ2-5	-	TRBD2	TGTGCCAGCAGCCAGGGACTAGCGGGAGTGGAGACCCAGTACTTC	CASSQGLAGVETQYF